The rows below give T cell receptor beta chains drawn from one sample of a study of T-cell reconstitution after alpha-beta-depleted transplantation in children. TCRdb itself ran the PCR reads through MiXCR, one entry per CDR3 protein. The table includes about 830,000 distinct CDR3 sequences, around 17% detected once. The source was PBMCs, mostly from graft donor cells, collected 360 days after TCRalphabeta/CD19-depleted stem cell transplant. These receptors all stem from a male patient aged 5 to 17 who had a stem cell transplant for acute lymphoblastic leukemia, so the T cells may come from the graft donor. Each CDR3 is given with its conserved first and last residue. Size tells how often a clone was seen (once, few, many) or the class of an expanded clone, and some rows leave it out.

clone size	V gene	J gene	CDR3 protein
NA	TRBV12-3/TRBV12-4	TRBJ2-2	CASSLDGVRGTGELFF
many	TRBV10-3	TRBJ2-7	CAIGGLDNYEQYF
many	TRBV6-1	TRBJ1-6	CASTRGTFNSPLHF
NA	TRBV4-1	TRBJ2-1	CASRRSGLAGDNEQFF
many	TRBV4-1	TRBJ1-2	CASSQVVGGYTF
NA	TRBV7-2	TRBJ2-3	CASSLERTGRNTQYF
NA	TRBV12-3/TRBV12-4	TRBJ1-5	CASSLAIPGGSNQPQHF
NA	TRBV29-1	TRBJ2-1	CSVEREGRFRAYNEQFF
NA	TRBV7-9	TRBJ2-7	CASSVTGINYEQYF
NA	TRBV4-1	TRBJ2-7	CASSQRAASTYEQYF
NA	TRBV7-6	TRBJ1-6	CASSLEAGNSPLHF
many	TRBV11-2	TRBJ2-2	CASSAQPTGELFF
few	TRBV3-1	TRBJ2-2	CASSQVATGELFF